The rows below give T cell receptor beta chains drawn from one sample of a study of identical twins. In TCRdb, the 5' RACE reads were re-called with MiXCR into one record per CDR3 protein. In the table there are fewer than 650,000 distinct CDR3 sequences, more than 9% of which are singletons. The sample also formed part of further work on yellow fever vaccine responses in identical twins.

The sample taken for sequencing was PBMCs. These receptors all come from a woman younger than 30 in good health. The CDR3 runs from the conserved cysteine through the conserved F or W. Each record gives: clone size, J gene, D gene, V gene, CDR3 protein, CDR3 DNA. A D gene is named only where the DNA matches it firmly. Clone size, where shown, is once, few, many, or a class for clones that have expanded.

>few|TRBJ2-7|TRBD1|TRBV29-1
CSILAGTGDFEQYF
TGCAGCATCCTAGCCGGGACAGGGGACTTCGAGCAGTACTTC
>few|TRBJ2-2|TRBD2|TRBV7-3
CASSSAPGLTNTGELFF
TGTGCCAGCAGCTCAGCCCCGGGACTAACGAACACCGGGGAGCTGTTTTTT
>-|TRBJ2-7|-|TRBV6-2/TRBV6-3
CASSYPTSGSTTYEQHF
TGTGCCAGCAGTTATCCCACCTCCGGGAGTACAACCTACGAGCAGCACTTC
>-|TRBJ1-1|-|TRBV6-1
CASKQGITEAFF
TGTGCCAGCAAGCAGGGGATCACTGAAGCTTTCTTT
>few|TRBJ2-7|TRBD2|TRBV6-2/TRBV6-3
CASSSTGTSGEQYF
TGTGCCAGCAGTTCTACCGGGACTAGTGGGGAGCAGTACTTC
>few|TRBJ1-3|-|TRBV20-1
CSASEDSGNTIYF
TGCAGTGCTAGTGAGGACTCTGGAAACACCATATATTTT
>many|TRBJ2-1|-|TRBV12-3/TRBV12-4
CASSLPLGRGKDEQFF
TGTGCCAGCAGCCTCCCCCTAGGACGAGGTAAGGATGAGCAGTTCTTC
>-|TRBJ2-3|TRBD1|TRBV5-1
CASSYGSGGGRPDTQYF
TGCGCCAGCAGCTACGGATCAGGGGGCGGACGCCCAGATACGCAGTATTTT
>-|TRBJ1-1|-|TRBV3-1
CASSQDGVPFPNTEAFF
TGTGCCAGCAGCCAAGACGGGGTCCCGTTCCCGAACACTGAAGCTTTCTTT
>few|TRBJ2-5|TRBD2|TRBV9
CASSDSGGPGETQYF
TGTGCCAGCAGCGATAGCGGGGGGCCGGGAGAGACCCAGTACTTC
>many|TRBJ2-1|TRBD2|TRBV7-9
CASSLGAGGYNEQFF
TGTGCCAGCAGTTTGGGGGCGGGGGGGTACAATGAGCAGTTCTTC
>many|TRBJ2-2|-|TRBV15
CATAGSRVQAGELFF
TGTGCCACCGCGGGAAGCAGGGTCCAGGCCGGGGAGCTGTTTTTT
>many|TRBJ2-3|-|TRBV2
CASSEGRASSTDTQYF
TGTGCCAGCAGTGAAGGACGGGCCTCTAGCACAGATACGCAGTATTTT
>-|TRBJ2-1|-|TRBV29-1
CSVQGGASYNEQFF
TGCAGCGTCCAGGGGGGAGCCTCCTACAATGAGCAGTTCTTC
>-|TRBJ2-1|TRBD1|TRBV29-1
CSVENLGQSYNEQFF
TGCAGCGTTGAAAATTTGGGACAGTCCTACAATGAGCAGTTCTTC
>-|TRBJ1-5|-|TRBV19
CVRPSGGQGNQPQHF
TGTGTCAGACCCTCCGGGGGGCAGGGAAATCAGCCCCAGCATTTT
>few|TRBJ2-6|TRBD2|TRBV4-3
CASSQETPAGRSGANVLTF
TGCGCCAGCAGCCAAGAGACACCAGCGGGGCGCTCTGGGGCCAACGTCCTGACTTTC
>few|TRBJ2-7|-|TRBV5-1
CASGSGVNEQYF
TGCGCCAGCGGTTCCGGTGTCAACGAGCAGTACTTC
>-|TRBJ2-3|TRBD1|TRBV4-1
CASSRAGTGGGTDTQYF
TGCGCCAGCAGCCGCGCCGGGACAGGCGGTGGCACAGATACGCAGTATTTT
>few|TRBJ1-3|TRBD1|TRBV29-1
CSVEPPGQGENTIYF
TGCAGCGTTGAACCCCCGGGACAGGGGGAAAACACCATATATTTT
>many|TRBJ1-5|TRBD1|TRBV5-6
CASSPMDRNNQPQHF
TGTGCCAGCAGCCCTATGGACAGGAACAATCAGCCCCAGCATTTT
>-|TRBJ1-1|-|TRBV7-9
CASSLALGWTEAFF
TGTGCCAGCAGCTTAGCTTTAGGATGGACTGAAGCTTTCTTT
>few|TRBJ2-7|TRBD1|TRBV10-2
CASRDRGTSLSYEQYF
TGCGCCAGCAGGGACAGGGGCACCTCCCTCTCCTACGAGCAGTACTTC
>many|TRBJ2-4|-|TRBV4-3
CASSQELTTVLNDIQYF
TGCGCCAGCAGCCAAGAATTAACGACGGTGCTTAATGACATTCAGTACTTC
>few|TRBJ2-7|TRBD1|TRBV20-1
CSAILQGAYEQYF
TGCAGTGCTATCCTCCAGGGGGCCTACGAGCAGTACTTC
>-|TRBJ2-5|-|TRBV15
CATSREGQETQYF
TGTGCCACCAGCAGAGAGGGTCAAGAGACCCAGTACTTC
>few|TRBJ1-1|-|TRBV6-1
CATTMPNEAFF
TGTGCCACCACGATGCCGAATGAAGCTTTCTTT
>few|TRBJ1-4|TRBD1|TRBV7-9
CASSLGDSANEKLFF
TGTGCCAGCAGCTTAGGGGACAGCGCTAATGAAAAACTGTTTTTT
>few|TRBJ2-1|TRBD2|TRBV27
CASSILAGGLNEQFF
TGTGCCAGCAGTATCCTAGCGGGAGGCCTTAATGAGCAGTTCTTC
>-|TRBJ2-3|-|TRBV11-2
CASSLGIAAKQGFTDTQYF
TGTGCCAGCAGCTTAGGAATAGCGGCCAAGCAAGGGTTCACAGATACGCAGTATTTT
>few|TRBJ1-1|-|TRBV20-1
CSARDGLWTEAFF
TGCAGTGCTAGAGATGGATTATGGACTGAAGCTTTCTTT
>-|TRBJ2-3|TRBD2|TRBV13
CASRPRLAATDTQYF
TGTGCCAGCAGACCCCGACTAGCGGCTACAGATACGCAGTATTTT
>-|TRBJ1-5|TRBD1|TRBV12-3/TRBV12-4
CASSLTGKGGNQPQHF
TGTGCCAGCAGTTTGACAGGGAAAGGGGGCAATCAGCCCCAGCATTTT
>-|TRBJ2-1|TRBD2|TRBV11-2
CASRGGLAGGNEQFF
TGTGCCAGCAGGGGGGGGCTAGCGGGAGGGAATGAGCAGTTCTTC
>-|TRBJ1-1|TRBD1|TRBV29-1
CSVEDGQGRMNTEAFF
TGCAGCGTTGAAGATGGACAGGGGCGTATGAACACTGAAGCTTTCTTT
>-|TRBJ2-7|-|TRBV19
CASSTLAGQGSYEQYF
TGTGCCAGTAGTACCTTAGCGGGACAGGGTTCCTACGAGCAGTACTTC
>once|TRBJ2-1|-|TRBV14
CASSQDMAREIGYNEQFF
TGTGCCAGCAGCCAAGATATGGCCCGGGAGATCGGTTACAATGAGCAGTTCTTC
>many|TRBJ1-3|TRBD1|TRBV12-3/TRBV12-4
CASSPGTGRSGNTIYF
TGTGCCAGCAGTCCCGGGACAGGGAGATCTGGAAACACCATATATTTT
>few|TRBJ2-7|TRBD2|TRBV20-1
CSARDVSGRANEQYF
TGCAGTGCTAGAGATGTTAGCGGGAGGGCTAACGAGCAGTACTTC
>-|TRBJ2-3|TRBD2|TRBV6-1
CASGKGTSGFTDTQYF
TGTGCCAGCGGGAAAGGGACTAGCGGATTCACAGATACGCAGTATTTT
>-|TRBJ1-1|-|TRBV6-2/TRBV6-3
CASAFLNTEAFF
TGTGCCAGCGCTTTTTTGAACACTGAAGCTTTCTTT
>-|TRBJ2-1|-|TRBV25-1
CASSGRGEQFF
TGTGCCAGCAGTGGCCGTGGTGAGCAGTTCTTC
>-|TRBJ2-7|-|TRBV4-3
CASSRGFGLSYEQYF
TGCGCCAGCAGCCGAGGATTCGGACTCTCCTACGAGCAGTACTTC
>-|TRBJ2-7|-|TRBV6-1
CTSSRFTGNHEQYF
TGTACCAGCAGCCGATTCACAGGGAACCACGAGCAGTACTTC
>many|TRBJ2-7|TRBD1|TRBV12-3/TRBV12-4
CASSLTGQGDEQYF
TGTGCCAGCAGTTTAACCGGACAGGGCGACGAGCAGTACTTC
>many|TRBJ2-2|-|TRBV11-2
CASSLSVTGELFF
TGTGCCAGCAGCTTATCTGTAACCGGGGAGCTGTTTTTT
>-|TRBJ2-7|TRBD1|TRBV20-1
CSARHGTGEYEQYF
TGCAGTGCTAGACATGGGACAGGGGAGTACGAGCAGTACTTC
>few|TRBJ1-2|-|TRBV27
CASSFYPGSGYTF
TGTGCCAGCAGTTTTTACCCCGGATCTGGCTACACCTTC
>many|TRBJ1-5|-|TRBV20-1
CSAIVDSNQPQHF
TGCAGTGCTATCGTCGATAGCAATCAGCCCCAGCATTTT
>-|TRBJ2-7|-|TRBV6-2/TRBV6-3
CASTPARPRWGYEQYF
TGTGCCAGCACCCCCGCCAGACCAAGGTGGGGTTACGAGCAGTACTTC
>few|TRBJ2-3|-|TRBV2
CASSVLGGTQYF
TGTGCCAGCAGCGTACTAGGTGGTACGCAGTATTTT
>many|TRBJ2-7|TRBD2|TRBV7-9
CASSLTAGGDEQYF
TGTGCCAGCAGCTTAACAGCGGGGGGTGACGAGCAGTACTTC